This T cell receptor beta chain was documented in a study of vaccination effects on CD4 cells after COVID-19 (dated by TCRdb to between 2021 and 2024). In terms of the full investigation: Participants received two doses of either the BNT162b2 or the mRNA-1273 mRNA SARS-CoV-2 vaccine. Cultures from other donors in the study were sequenced with the Oncomine TCR Beta short-read assay on an Illumina iSeq 100. The study compared SARS-CoV-2 spike-specific CD4+ TCR repertoires before and after mRNA vaccination in COVID-19 convalescent patients and infection-naive vaccine recipients. A total of 10 COVID-19 convalescent patients and several SARS-CoV-2-naive healthy vaccine recipients were included in the full study.

The CDR3 runs 14 amino acids, cysteine and phenylalanine included. Of the read, only the CDR3 DNA is kept; its 42 bases are in frame from base 1. CDR1 and CDR2 are drawn from the germline V gene (reference sequence): LNHNV, YYDKDF. A distance of 14 bases separates the germline ends of V and J, which lose 1 base and 8 bases respectively. The paper's findings and limits, for the study overall: Among healthy vaccine recipients, nearly all vaccine-induced clones were SARS-CoV-2 mono-reactive, and just 1 of 255 was cross-reactive with common cold coronaviruses. Limitations of the study were the small number of convalescent patients and the absence of early post-infection timepoints. Clones induced by infection and clones induced by vaccination both contracted markedly at late timepoints after vaccination, which fits with T cell responses waning over time.

This clone was seen a handful of times. The antigen it recognizes is unknown. The sample holds no much larger clone one base away, and base qualities are not on file. The library was built by means of the immunoSEQ multiplex PCR assay. DNA from the cultured, isolated CD4+ T cells was subjected to TCR beta CDR3 sequencing. From the authors' description of their analysis: Non-productive TCR sequences were removed, reads were trimmed to the CDR3 region, and CDR3s of at least 7 amino acids were retained. The MANAFEST web app was used to identify antigen-specific clonotypes by comparing expansion in peptide wells with expansion in reference cultures. For clones to be considered positive, expansion at FDR<0.05 versus reference and all other wells, an odds ratio above 5, and a frequency above 0.1% in two replicate wells were required. A clonotype was called cross-reactive if it was significantly expanded both in SARS-CoV-2 spike wells and in at least one common cold coronavirus spike condition. CDR3 similarity was assessed by Levenshtein distance using the stringdist R package, and unrooted trees were constructed with ape in R 3.6.1. As stored in TCRdb, this immuneACCESS dataset retains in-frame rearrangements with V and J assigned. A fraction of the clones does not appear; measured against another copy, unresolved V genes explain less than half of the discrepancy, and the remainder lacks a known reason. V, J and clone size derive from that table, while D and trimming were established from the DNA sequence. Here the sample has approximately 82,000 clones; 60% to 80% occur a single time. The top ten clones comprise about 1.7% of the sample.

In the ViraFEST assay, PBMC were stimulated with viral peptide pools, and TCR sequencing was then used to find antigen-specific CD4+ T cell clonotypes based on their expansion. After 10 to 11 days of culture, CD4+ T cells were isolated with the EasySep CD4+ T cell isolation kit. Healthy vaccine recipients had no prior SARS-CoV-2 infection, confirmed by negative nucleocapsid antibodies before and after vaccination. Each well held 1.5 million to 2.5 million PBMC cultured in IMDM containing roughly 5% human AB serum, 10 IU/ml IL-2 and gentamicin, along with about 9.3 ug/ml peptides. Half of the culture medium was replaced with fresh IL-2-containing medium on days 3 and 7. Unless noted otherwise, every peptide stimulation condition was cultured in triplicate wells. PBMC were separated from whole blood using Ficoll-Paque Plus gradient centrifugation and were then either cryopreserved at -140C or used fresh. The spike proteins of SARS-CoV-2 and of the common cold coronaviruses HCoV-NL63, HCoV-OC43 and HCoV-229E were spanned by overlapping peptide pools. The QIAamp micro DNA kit was used to extract genomic DNA from the cultured CD4+ T cells.

The source material was CD4+ T cells from PBMCs cultured with HCoV-229E spike peptides, sampled before COVID-19 vaccination. The sample's cell subset or site label is to be understood as: HCoV-229E spike overlapping peptide pool stimulation. This clonotype originated in a human donor who received a COVID-19 vaccine. This receptor chain uses TRBV15 and TRBJ1-2; a weak D assignment points to TRBD1 (5 bases agree). The DNA is as follows: TGTGCCACCAGCAGAGGCGGGGGTGCCCAGGGCTACACCTTC. Its protein reads: CATSRGGGAQGYTF.